The text below deals with one TCR beta chain. Its antigen is unidentified. This CDR3 comprises 14 residues. The germline V gene encodes CDR1 SGHTA and CDR2 FQGNSA. The V gene lost 1 base and the J gene lost 7 bases, with 13 bases spanning the gap. This entry is derived from a study of T cell responses to AZD1222 COVID-19 vaccine. Method: immunoSEQ multiplex PCR; TCRdb's copy keeps in-frame clones and lacks some. Of around 100,000 clones in the sample, roughly 89% were seen once. Study-wide points: With two AZD1222 doses given, Spike-specific TCR breadth and depth both rose. Every sample of the repertoires postdated the peak T cell response.

The genes are TRBV7-2 and TRBJ1-2; D possibly corresponds to TRBD1 (6 bases). The sequencing here drew on peripheral blood, taken on day 0 of AZD1222 vaccination. This TCR was sampled from an adult in good health. The CDR3 DNA follows: TGTGCCAGCAGCTTAGTCGAAGGGACATCTGGCTACACCTTC. Translated: CASSLVEGTSGYTF.